This T cell receptor (beta chain) was sequenced during a study of a mutant IDH1 vaccine in newly diagnosed glioma. Generated by immunoSEQ multiplex PCR, the TCRdb table keeps only in-frame clones and is missing some. The table lists fewer than 70,000 clones, approximately 80% of them singletons. The time point was: week 11, during vaccination. Each vaccine dose was 300 ug of mutant IDH1 20-mer peptide, with topical imiquimod. The table lists this clone with a count of one. No antigen is known for it. This TCR was recovered from a man aged 25-40 years with glioma. The sequences come from PBMCs, collected from a glioma patient whose treatment included an IDH1 peptide vaccine.

The CDR3 region is CASSPRDSSYEQYF. The DNA of the CDR3 is TGTGCCAGCAGCCCGAGGGACAGCTCCTACGAGCAGTACTTC. The chain has TRBV7-8 and TRBJ2-7; 7 bases agree with TRBD1. The length of the CDR3 is 14 residues. V was clipped by 5 bases and J by 0 bases; unmatched bases: 4. Germline-derived CDR1 and CDR2 are SGHVS and FQNEAQ.